The text below deals with one T cell receptor (beta chain). This record comes from a study of HIV-infected patients and healthy controls. Reverse transcription used roughly 480 ng RNA and constant-region primers for alpha and beta. Separate chain-specific third strand synthesis with multiplexing indices produced the alpha and beta libraries. MiXCR, run by TCRdb on the 5' RACE reads, gives a single entry per CDR3 protein. The sample has about 18,000 distinct CDR3 sequences; 12% are singletons. This CDR3 has 18 residues. V was trimmed by 2 bases and J by 0 bases, leaving 20 bases between them. Germline V gene lookup returns CDR1 LGHNA and CDR2 YNFKEQ. No cell fractionation was done, so the repertoire covers all unsorted peripheral blood T cells.

The sequencing input was blood. This receptor was identified in an adult in good health. The chain links TRBV4-2 to TRBJ2-7; tentative D call: TRBD1 (5 bases). For the CDR3, the DNA is TGTGCCAGCAGCCAACTTTTATGGGGCGAGGCTATCTCCTACGAGCAGTACTTC. It codes for CASSQLLWGEAISYEQYF.